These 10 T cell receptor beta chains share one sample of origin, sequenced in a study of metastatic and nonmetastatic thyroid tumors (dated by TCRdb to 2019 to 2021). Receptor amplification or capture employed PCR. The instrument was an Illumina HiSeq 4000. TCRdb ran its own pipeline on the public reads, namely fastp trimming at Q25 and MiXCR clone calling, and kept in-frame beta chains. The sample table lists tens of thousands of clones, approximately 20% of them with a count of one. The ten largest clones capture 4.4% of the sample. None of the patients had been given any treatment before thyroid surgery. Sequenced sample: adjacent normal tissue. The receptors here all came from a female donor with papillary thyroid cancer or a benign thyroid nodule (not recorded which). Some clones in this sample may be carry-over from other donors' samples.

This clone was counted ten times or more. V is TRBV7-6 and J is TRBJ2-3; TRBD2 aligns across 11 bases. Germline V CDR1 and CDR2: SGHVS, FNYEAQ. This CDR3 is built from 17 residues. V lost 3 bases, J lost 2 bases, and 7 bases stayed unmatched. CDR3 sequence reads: CASSFGLLAGVTDTQYF. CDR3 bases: TGTGCCAGCAGCTTCGGGCTACTAGCGGGAGTCACAGATACGCAGTATTTT.

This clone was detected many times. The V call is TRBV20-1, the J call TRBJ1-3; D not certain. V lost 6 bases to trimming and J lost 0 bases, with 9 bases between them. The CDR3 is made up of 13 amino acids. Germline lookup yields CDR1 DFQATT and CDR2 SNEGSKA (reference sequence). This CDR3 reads CSAGVGSGNTIYF. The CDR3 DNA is TGCAGTGCCGGGGTGGGCTCTGGAAACACCATATATTTT.

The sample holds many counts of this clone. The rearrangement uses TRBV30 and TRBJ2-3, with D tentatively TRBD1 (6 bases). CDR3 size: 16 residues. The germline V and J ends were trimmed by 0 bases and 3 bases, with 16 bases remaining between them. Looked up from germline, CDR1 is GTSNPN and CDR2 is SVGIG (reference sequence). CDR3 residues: CAWSVLGRGGTDTQYF. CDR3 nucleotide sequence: TGTGCCTGGAGTGTACTAGGCAGGGGCGGGACAGATACGCAGTATTTT.

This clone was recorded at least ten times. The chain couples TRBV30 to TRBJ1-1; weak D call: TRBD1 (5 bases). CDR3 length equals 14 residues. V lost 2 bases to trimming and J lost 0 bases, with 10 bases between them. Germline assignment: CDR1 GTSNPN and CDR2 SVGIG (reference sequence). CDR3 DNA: TGTGCCTGGAGTCAGACAGACCTGAACACTGAAGCTTTCTTT. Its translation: CAWSQTDLNTEAFF.

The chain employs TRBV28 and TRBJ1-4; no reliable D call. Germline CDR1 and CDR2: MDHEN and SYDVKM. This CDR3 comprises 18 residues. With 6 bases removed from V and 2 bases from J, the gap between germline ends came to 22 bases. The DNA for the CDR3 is TGTGCCAGCAGCATCTCACGGTTCGTAGTCGTCACTAATGAAAAACTGTTTTTT. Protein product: CASSISRFVVVTNEKLFF.

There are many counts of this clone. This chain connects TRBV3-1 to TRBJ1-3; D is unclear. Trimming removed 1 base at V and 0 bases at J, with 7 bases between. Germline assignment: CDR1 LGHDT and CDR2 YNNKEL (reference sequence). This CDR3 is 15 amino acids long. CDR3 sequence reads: CASSQAGSSGNTIYF. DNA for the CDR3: TGTGCCAGCAGCCAAGCTGGGAGCTCTGGAAACACCATATATTTT.

CDR3 DNA sequence: TGTGCCAGCAGTGAACCCAGGGGGTCCTACGAGCAGTACTTC. This encodes CASSEPRGSYEQYF. This chain connects TRBV2 to TRBJ2-7; 7 bases agree with TRBD1. The CDR3 is 14 amino acids. Germline V gives CDR1 SNHLY, CDR2 FYNNEI. After removal of 2 bases from V and 1 base from J, the junction contained 2 bases not matched to a gene.

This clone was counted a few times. CDR3 sequence: CAPMVRGGNEQYF. In nucleotides, the CDR3 is TGTGCCCCCATGGTGAGGGGGGGAAACGAGCAGTACTTC. The chain combines TRBV2 with TRBJ2-7, with D maybe TRBD2 (7 bases). This CDR3 spans 13 amino acids. In germline, CDR1 is SNHLY, CDR2 FYNNEI. V shed 11 bases and J shed 5 bases, with 19 bases lying between them.

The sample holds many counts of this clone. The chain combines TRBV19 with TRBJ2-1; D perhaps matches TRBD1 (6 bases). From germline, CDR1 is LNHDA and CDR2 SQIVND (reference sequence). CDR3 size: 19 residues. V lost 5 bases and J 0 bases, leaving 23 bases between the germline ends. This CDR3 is CASSQGSWAGVSSYNEQFF. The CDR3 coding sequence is TGTGCCAGTAGTCAGGGGTCCTGGGCCGGGGTGAGCTCCTACAATGAGCAGTTCTTC.

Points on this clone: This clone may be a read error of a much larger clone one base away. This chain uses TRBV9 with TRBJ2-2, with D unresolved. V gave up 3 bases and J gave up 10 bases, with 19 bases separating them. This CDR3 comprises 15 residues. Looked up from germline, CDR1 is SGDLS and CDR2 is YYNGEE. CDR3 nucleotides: TGTGCCAGCAGCGAAGATCCCCAGAAGGCCGTGGAGCTGTTTTTT. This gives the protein CASSEDPQKAVELFF. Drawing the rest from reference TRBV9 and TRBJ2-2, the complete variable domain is DSGVTQTPKHLITATGQRVTLRCSPRSGDLSVYWYQQSLDQGLQFLIQYYNGEERAKGNILERFSAQQFPDLHSELNLSSLELGDSALYFCASSEDPQKAVELFFGEGSRLTVL.